This T cell receptor beta chain was obtained from a study of blood T cell repertoires in COVID-19. Background on the study: Acute-phase and convalescent COVID-19 samples originated in the United States, Italy and Spain. PBMCs, B-cell-depleted T cells, or T cells provided the cDNA or gDNA that made up the material.

The CDR3 consists of 15 residues. Trimming removed 1 base from V and 6 bases from J; junction bases left unmatched: 6. Germline assignment: CDR1 MGHRA and CDR2 YSYEKL. Original analysis: Amplification of reference gene primers provided the estimated nucleated cell counts. Sequencing was performed with immunoSEQ multiplex PCR; in TCRdb, only in-frame clones are kept and a portion is missing. The V and J calls and clone size were taken over from that table, and D and trimming were inferred from the DNA. The table shows about 170,000 clones, with approximately 82% occurring only once. The genes are TRBV4-1 and TRBJ1-5, with 7 bases aligning to TRBD1. The specimen was peripheral blood. The TCR sequence derives from a woman aged 40 to 49 with COVID-19, enrolled during active disease. In DNA, the CDR3 is TGCGCCAGCAGCCAAGTTGAGACAGGGTCTCAGCCCCAGCATTTT. Translation: CASSQVETGSQPQHF.